This TCR beta chain comes out of a study of blood T cell repertoires in COVID-19. Study background: Specimens from acute and convalescent COVID-19 originated in the United States, Italy and Spain.

As handled by the study authors: Amplification of reference gene primers provided the estimated nucleated cell counts. TCRdb's table, derived via immunoSEQ multiplex PCR, lists solely in-frame clones and lacks some. For V, J and clone size, that table is used; D and trimming come from the DNA. The data hold 380,000 or so clones, with nearly 90% observed a single time. Trimming shortened V by 6 bases and J by 6 bases, and 9 bases separated the two germline ends. Per the germline V gene, CDR1 is MNHEY and CDR2 is SVGAGI. The CDR3 spans 11 residues. Participant ages covered about 18 to 100 years across about two dozen US areas. Participant-reported clinical history was the basis for cohort assignment.

The clonotype originates from a woman aged 40 to 50 with acute COVID-19. The specimen sequenced was PBMCs or T cells enriched from blood (not recorded which). The V and J genes are TRBV6-5 and TRBJ2-7; D might be TRBD1 (6 bases). The CDR3 DNA is TGTGCCAGCAGGCCAGGGGTCGAGCAGTACTTC. Translating it yields CASRPGVEQYF.